Here is one T cell receptor (beta chain) with its context. The antigen is undetermined. The missing conserved phenylalanine or tryptophan at the end of this CDR3 makes a read error likely. TCRbeta libraries were built with three rounds of nested PCR, modified from ARM-PCR. TCRdb re-derived calls from the multiplex PCR reads in MiXCR, one entry per CDR3 protein. The repertoire has about 110,000 distinct CDR3 sequences, roughly three fifths of them found once; the top ten carry under 20%. The sample is drawn from a study of tumor and adjacent non-tumor tissue in lung cancer. Study observations and caveats: Tumor TCR diversity, when higher, was linked to shorter survival.

This CDR3 region has 16 residues. Deletions cut 6 bases from V and 4 bases from J, with 22 bases between. CDR1 and CDR2 from the germline V gene are MNHEY and SVGEGT. No cell sorting was done before RNA was extracted from the tissue. The normal lung tissue was taken more than 3 cm from the tumor edge. The sequenced material came from distant non-tumor lung tissue. The chain couples TRBV6-2 or TRBV6-3 to TRBJ2-7, with TRBD1 as a possible D gene (5 bases). This sequence originates from a man in his sixties with non-small cell lung cancer. Here the CDR3 reads CASRQTTGTFSYEQYI. In DNA form, the CDR3 reads TGTGCCAGCAGACAGACCACAGGTACCTTCTCTTACGAGCAGTACATC.